The present T cell receptor beta chain was sequenced within a study of breast tumors, draining lymph nodes, adjacent tissues. Study-wide points: The lymph node origin of tumor T cells was framed as consistent with a hypothesis, not demonstrated. Tumor and nontumor repertoires were significantly more similar in luminal-like than in basal-like breast cancer. Tumor repertoires ranked between lymph nodes and nontumor tissue in diversity, with V and J gene preferences.

TCRdb redid the calling of the multiplex PCR reads with MiXCR, one entry per CDR3 protein. The table lists over 130,000 distinct CDR3 sequences, approximately 30% of them singletons. Germline CDR1 reads MNHNS; CDR2 reads SASEGT. Trimming pared 10 bases from V and 5 bases from J, leaving 23 bases between. This CDR3 comprises 15 residues. Axillary draining lymph nodes of breast cancer patients supplied the node samples. This clonotype was observed many times. What it binds is not known. This chain connects TRBV6-1 to TRBJ2-5; D uncertain. This TCR was recovered from a female donor with breast cancer. Some clones in this sample may be carry-over from other donors' samples. The sequenced sample was axillary lymph node tissue. The CDR3 DNA follows: TGTGCCACCTCCCCCGAGTCCGCAGGACGGGAGACCCAGTACTTC. The encoded protein is CATSPESAGRETQYF.